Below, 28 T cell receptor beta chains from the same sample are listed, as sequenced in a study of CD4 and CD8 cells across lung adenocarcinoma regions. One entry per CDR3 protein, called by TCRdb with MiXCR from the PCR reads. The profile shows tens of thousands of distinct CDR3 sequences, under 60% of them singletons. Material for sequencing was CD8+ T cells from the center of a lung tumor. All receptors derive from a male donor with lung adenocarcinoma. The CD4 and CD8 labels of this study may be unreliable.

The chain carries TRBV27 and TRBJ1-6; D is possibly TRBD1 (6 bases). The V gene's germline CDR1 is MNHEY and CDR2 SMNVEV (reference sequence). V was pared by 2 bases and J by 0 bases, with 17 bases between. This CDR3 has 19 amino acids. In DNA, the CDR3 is TGTGCCAGCAGTTTAGGAGGGTATAGGGGGAGCTCCTATAATTCACCCCTCCACTTT. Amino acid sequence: CASSLGGYRGSSYNSPLHF.

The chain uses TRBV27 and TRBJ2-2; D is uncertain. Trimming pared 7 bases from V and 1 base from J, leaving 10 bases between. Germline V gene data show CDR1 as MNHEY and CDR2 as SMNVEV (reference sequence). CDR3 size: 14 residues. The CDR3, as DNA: TGTGCCAGCACGGCCTGTGGGAACACCGGGGAGCTGTTTTTT. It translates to CASTACGNTGELFF.

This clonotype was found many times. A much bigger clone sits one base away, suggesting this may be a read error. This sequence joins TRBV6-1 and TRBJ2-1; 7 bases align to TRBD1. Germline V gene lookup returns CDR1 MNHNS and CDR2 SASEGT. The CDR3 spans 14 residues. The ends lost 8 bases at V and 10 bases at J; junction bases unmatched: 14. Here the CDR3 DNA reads TGTGCCAGCGCGCACAGGGGTTCTACCTACGAGCAGTTCTTC. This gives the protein CASAHRGSTYEQFF.

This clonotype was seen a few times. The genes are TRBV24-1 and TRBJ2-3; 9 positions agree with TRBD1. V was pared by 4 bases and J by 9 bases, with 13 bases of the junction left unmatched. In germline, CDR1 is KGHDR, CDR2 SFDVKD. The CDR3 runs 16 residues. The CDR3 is CATSEKGTGRRITQYF. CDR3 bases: TGTGCCACCAGTGAAAAAGGGACAGGGAGAAGGATCACGCAGTATTTT.

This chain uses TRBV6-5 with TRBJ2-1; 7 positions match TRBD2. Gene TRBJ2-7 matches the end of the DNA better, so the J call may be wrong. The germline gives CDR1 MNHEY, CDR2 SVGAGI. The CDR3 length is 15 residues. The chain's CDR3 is CASSYSAGSDYEQYF. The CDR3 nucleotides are TGTGCCAGCAGTTACTCAGCGGGATCAGACTACGAGCAGTACTTC.

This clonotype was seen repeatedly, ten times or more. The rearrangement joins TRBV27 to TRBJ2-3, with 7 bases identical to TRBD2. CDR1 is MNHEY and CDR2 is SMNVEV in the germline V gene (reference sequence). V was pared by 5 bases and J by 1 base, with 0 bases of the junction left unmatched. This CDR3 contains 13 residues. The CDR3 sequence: CASSRGGTDTQYF. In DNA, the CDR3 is TGTGCCAGCAGTCGGGGGGGCACAGATACGCAGTATTTT.

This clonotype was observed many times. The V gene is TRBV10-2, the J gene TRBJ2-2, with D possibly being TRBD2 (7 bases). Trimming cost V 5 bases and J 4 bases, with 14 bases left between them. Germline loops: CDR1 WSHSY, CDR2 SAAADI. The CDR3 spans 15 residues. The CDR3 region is CASSLTAGATGELFF. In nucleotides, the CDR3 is TGCGCCAGCAGTTTAACGGCGGGGGCCACCGGGGAGCTGTTTTTT.

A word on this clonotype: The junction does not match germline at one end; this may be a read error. CDR3 sequence (DNA): TGTGCCAGCAGTGACGCGGGTTCGGGGGGGGGTGACACAGATACGCAGTATTTC. It codes for CASSDAGSGGGDTDTQYF. The J gene is TRBJ2-3, the V gene TRBV6-1; 8 nucleotides match TRBD2. Germline V gene lookup returns CDR1 MNHNS and CDR2 SASEGT. The CDR3 runs 18 residues.

CDR3 sequence reads: CASSEAGLGGPGTDTQYF. DNA for the CDR3: TGTGCCAGCAGCGAGGCGGGGCTCGGGGGCCCTGGCACAGATACGCAGTACTTC. The V call is TRBV6-1, the J call TRBJ2-5, with D possibly called TRBD1 or TRBD2 (6 bases each). CDR1 is MNHNS, CDR2 SASEGT, per germline. The germline V and J ends were trimmed by 6 bases and 11 bases, with 34 bases remaining between them. The CDR3 is 18 residues long.

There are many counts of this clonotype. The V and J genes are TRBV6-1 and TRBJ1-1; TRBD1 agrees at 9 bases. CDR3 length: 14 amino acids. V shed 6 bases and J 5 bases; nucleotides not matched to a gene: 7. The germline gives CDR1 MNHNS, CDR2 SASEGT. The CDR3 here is CASRRDRVLTEAFF. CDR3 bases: TGTGCCAGCAGGCGGGACAGGGTCTTGACTGAAGCTTTCTTT.

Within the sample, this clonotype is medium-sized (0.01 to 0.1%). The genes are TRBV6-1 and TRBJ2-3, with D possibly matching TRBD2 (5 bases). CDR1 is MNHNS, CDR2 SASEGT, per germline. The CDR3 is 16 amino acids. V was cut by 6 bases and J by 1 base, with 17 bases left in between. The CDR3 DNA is TGTGCCAGCAGGCAGACTATAACTTCCCGCACAGATACGCAGTATTTT. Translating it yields CASRQTITSRTDTQYF.

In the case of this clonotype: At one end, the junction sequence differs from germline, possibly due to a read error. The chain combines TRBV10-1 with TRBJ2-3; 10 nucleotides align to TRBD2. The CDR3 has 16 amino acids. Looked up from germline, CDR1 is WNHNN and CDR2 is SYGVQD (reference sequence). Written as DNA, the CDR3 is TGCGCCAGCAGTGCGATAGCGGGAGGAACCAAAGATATGCAGTATTTT. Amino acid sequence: CASSAIAGGTKDMQYF.

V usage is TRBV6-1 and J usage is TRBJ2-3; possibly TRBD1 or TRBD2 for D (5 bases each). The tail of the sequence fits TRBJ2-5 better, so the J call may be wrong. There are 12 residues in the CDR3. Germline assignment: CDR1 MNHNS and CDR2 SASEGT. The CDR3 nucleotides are TGTGCCAGCGGGGACCTCCGGGATACCCAGTACTTC. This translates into CASGDLRDTQYF.

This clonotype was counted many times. The CDR3 coding sequence is TGTGCCAGCAGATCCTACAGGGGGGGCCAAGAGACCCAGTACTTC. Protein: CASRSYRGGQETQYF. The gene calls are TRBV27 and TRBJ2-5, with D possibly being TRBD1 (8 bases). CDR3 length: 15 residues. Germline CDR1 is MNHEY and CDR2 is SMNVEV (reference sequence). Trimming took off 6 bases at V and 1 base at J, with 15 bases between the two ends.

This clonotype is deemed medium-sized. CDR3 sequence: CATWQGYNEQFF. CDR3 in DNA: TGTGCCACCTGGCAGGGCTACAATGAGCAGTTCTTC. The chain joins TRBV6-1 to TRBJ2-1, with TRBD1 as a possible D gene (5 bases). Trimming cost V 10 bases and J 3 bases, with 10 bases left between them. Germline V CDR1 and CDR2: MNHNS, SASEGT. This CDR3 has 12 amino acids.

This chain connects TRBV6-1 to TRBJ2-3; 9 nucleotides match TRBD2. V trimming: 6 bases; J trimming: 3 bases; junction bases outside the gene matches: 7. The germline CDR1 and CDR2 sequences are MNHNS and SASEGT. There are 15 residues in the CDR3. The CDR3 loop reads CASRASGAFTDTQYF. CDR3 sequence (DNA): TGTGCCAGCAGGGCTAGCGGGGCATTTACAGATACGCAGTATTTT.

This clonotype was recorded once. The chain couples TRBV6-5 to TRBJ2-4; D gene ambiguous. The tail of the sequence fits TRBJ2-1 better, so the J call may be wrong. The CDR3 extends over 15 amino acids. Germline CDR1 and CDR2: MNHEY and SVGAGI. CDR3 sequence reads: CASSYSRLTPETQFF. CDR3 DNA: TGTGCCAGCAGTTATTCCAGACTGACACCAGAGACCCAGTTCTTC.

Here the CDR3 DNA reads TGTGCCAGTACTACAGGGGACTATGGCTACACCTTC. This translates into CASTTGDYGYTF. This rearrangement joins TRBV28 to TRBJ1-2; 7 bases agree with TRBD1. The J segment lost 3 bases and the V segment lost 9 bases, leaving 4 bases of the junction unmatched. The CDR3 covers 12 residues. CDR1 and CDR2 from the germline V gene are MDHEN and SYDVKM.

The CDR3 spells CASSQEQNWEEETQYF. The CDR3 bases are TGCGCCAGCAGCCAAGAACAGAATTGGGAGGAAGAGACCCAGTACTTC. This chain joins TRBV4-1 and TRBJ2-1, with D possibly TRBD2 on 6 matching bases. The J call may be incorrect, as the DNA end agrees better with TRBJ2-5. The germline CDR1 and CDR2 sequences are MGHRA and YSYEKL. The CDR3 is 16 amino acids.

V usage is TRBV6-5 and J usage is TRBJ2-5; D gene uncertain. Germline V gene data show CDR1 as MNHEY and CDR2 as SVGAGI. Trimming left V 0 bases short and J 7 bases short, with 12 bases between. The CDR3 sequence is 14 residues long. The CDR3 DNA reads TGTGCCAGCAGTTACTCGGGAACAGACGGGACCCAGTACTTC. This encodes CASSYSGTDGTQYF.

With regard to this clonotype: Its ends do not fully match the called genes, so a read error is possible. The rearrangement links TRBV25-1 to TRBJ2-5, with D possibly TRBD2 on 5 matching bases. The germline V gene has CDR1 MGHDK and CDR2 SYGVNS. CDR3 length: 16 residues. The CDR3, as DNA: TGTGCCTGCAGTGGTCGGGGTCGCCGCGACGCAGAGACGCAGTACTTC. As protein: CACSGRGRRDAETQYF.

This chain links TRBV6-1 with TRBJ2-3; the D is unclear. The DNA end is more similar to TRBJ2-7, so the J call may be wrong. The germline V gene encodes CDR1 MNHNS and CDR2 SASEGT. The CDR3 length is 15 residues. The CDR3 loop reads CASAKGGRAKNTQYF. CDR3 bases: TGTGCCAGCGCCAAGGGCGGACGAGCGAAAAACACGCAGTACTTC.

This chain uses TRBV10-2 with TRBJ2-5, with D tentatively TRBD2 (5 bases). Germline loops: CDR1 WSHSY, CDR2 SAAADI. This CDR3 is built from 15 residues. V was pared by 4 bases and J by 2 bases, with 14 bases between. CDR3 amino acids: CASSGDPSPQETQYF. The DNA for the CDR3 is TGCGCCAGCAGTGGTGACCCTAGCCCACAAGAGACCCAGTACTTC.

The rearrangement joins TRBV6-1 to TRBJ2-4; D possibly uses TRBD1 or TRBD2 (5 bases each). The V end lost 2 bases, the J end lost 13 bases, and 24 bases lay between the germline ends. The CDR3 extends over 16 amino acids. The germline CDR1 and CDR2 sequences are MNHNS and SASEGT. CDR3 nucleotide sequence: TGTGCCAGCAGTGAAACGGGGCTGTGCGGCACCAATAAGCAGTACTTC. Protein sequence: CASSETGLCGTNKQYF.

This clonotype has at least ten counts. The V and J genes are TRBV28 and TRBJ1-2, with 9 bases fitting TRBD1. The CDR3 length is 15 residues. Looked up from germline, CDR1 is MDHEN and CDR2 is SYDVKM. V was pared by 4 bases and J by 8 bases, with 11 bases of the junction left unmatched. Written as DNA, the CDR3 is TGTGCCAGCAGTTCCCGCCCCGGGACAGGGATCGGCTACACCTTC. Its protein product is CASSSRPGTGIGYTF.

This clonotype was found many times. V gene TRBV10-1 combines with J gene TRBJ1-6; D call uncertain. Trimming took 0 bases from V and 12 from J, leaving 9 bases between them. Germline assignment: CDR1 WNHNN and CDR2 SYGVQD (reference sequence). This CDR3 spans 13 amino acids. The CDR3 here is CASSESRKGPLHF. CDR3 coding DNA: TGCGCCAGCAGTGAGTCGCGGAAGGGACCCCTCCACTTT.

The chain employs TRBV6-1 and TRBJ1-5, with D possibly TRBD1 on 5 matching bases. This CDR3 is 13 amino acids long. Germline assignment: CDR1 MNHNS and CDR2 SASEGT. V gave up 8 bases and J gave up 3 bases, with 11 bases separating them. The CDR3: CASLQGNNQPQHF. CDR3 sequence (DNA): TGTGCCAGCCTTCAGGGCAACAATCAGCCCCAGCATTTT.

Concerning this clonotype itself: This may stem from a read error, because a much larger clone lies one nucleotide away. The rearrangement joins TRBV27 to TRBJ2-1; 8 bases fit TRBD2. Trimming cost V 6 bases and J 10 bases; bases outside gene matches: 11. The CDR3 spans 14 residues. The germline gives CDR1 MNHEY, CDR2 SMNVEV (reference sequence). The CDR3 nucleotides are TGTGCCAGCAGCCCAGCGGGGGAGTCCTACGAGCAGTTCTTC. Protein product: CASSPAGESYEQFF.